These 7 T cell receptor beta chains were sequenced from one sample in a study of shared clonotypes between healthy human individuals. Profiling relied on immunoSEQ multiplex PCR, and the TCRdb table lists in-frame clones only, not all of them. The sample has under 650,000 clones; 90% to 97% are singletons. Sequences were obtained from naive CD4+ T cells sorted from blood. Described subset: CD45RA+ positively selected. These receptor sequences come from a woman aged 25 to 39 in good health.

The genes are TRBV23-1 and TRBJ2-2; D is uncertain. TRBV23-1 is reported as an ORF; its role is uncertain. V gave up 1 base and J gave up 6 bases, with 12 bases separating them. This CDR3 region has 15 residues. CDR3 amino acids: CASSQFPGEAGELFF. In DNA form, the CDR3 reads TGCGCCAGCAGTCAATTTCCGGGCGAGGCCGGGGAGCTGTTTTTT.

This chain connects TRBV4-2 to TRBJ1-2; D unclear. Per the germline V gene, CDR1 is LGHNA and CDR2 is YNFKEQ. There are 13 residues in the CDR3. V lost 5 bases, J lost 5 bases, and 12 bases lay in between. The CDR3 DNA is TGTGCCAGCAGCTTGCTGGGAGGGTATGGCTACACCTTC. Its translation: CASSLLGGYGYTF.

The chain joins TRBV9 to TRBJ2-3; D is unclear. Trimming shortened V by 4 bases and J by 2 bases, and 11 bases separated the two germline ends. Germline CDR1 reads SGDLS; CDR2 reads YYNGEE. CDR3 size: 14 residues. Here the CDR3 DNA reads TGTGCCAGCAGCCCTCGCGATTTCACAGATACGCAGTATTTT. Translated, it gives CASSPRDFTDTQYF.

The chain carries TRBV23-1 and TRBJ2-1; the D is unclear. TRBV23-1 is identified as an open reading frame with a role that is uncertain. V lost 1 base to trimming and J lost 2 bases, with 9 bases between them. The CDR3 is made up of 15 amino acids. The CDR3, as DNA: TGCGCCAGCAGTCAATATTACGCCACCTACAATGAGCAGTTCTTC. Encoded protein: CASSQYYATYNEQFF.

Written as DNA, the CDR3 is TGTGCCAGCAGAACAGTGCCTGGGGCCAACGTCCTGACTTTC. This translates into CASRTVPGANVLTF. The rearrangement joins TRBV6-1 to TRBJ2-6, with D unresolved. The CDR3 is 14 residues long. Trimming cost V 6 bases and J 2 bases, with 8 bases left between them. Germline lookup yields CDR1 MNHNS and CDR2 SASEGT.

The rearrangement links TRBV19 to TRBJ2-1; 8 bases are shared with TRBD2. In germline, CDR1 is LNHDA, CDR2 SQIVND (reference sequence). This CDR3 region has 16 residues. V was pared by 5 bases and J by 3 bases, with 9 bases of the junction left unmatched. The CDR3, as DNA: TGTGCCAGTAGTCAATTAACTAGCGGATTCTACAATGAGCAGTTCTTC. This gives the protein CASSQLTSGFYNEQFF.

This clone was recorded once. This chain connects TRBV5-1 to TRBJ1-1; D is unresolved. Per the germline V gene, CDR1 is SGHRS and CDR2 is YFSETQ. With 3 bases removed from V and 5 bases from J, the gap between germline ends came to 17 bases. This CDR3 is built from 15 residues. The CDR3 protein is CASSSGGIGRTEAFF. In nucleotides, the CDR3 is TGCGCCAGCAGCTCCGGAGGGATCGGAAGAACTGAAGCTTTCTTT.